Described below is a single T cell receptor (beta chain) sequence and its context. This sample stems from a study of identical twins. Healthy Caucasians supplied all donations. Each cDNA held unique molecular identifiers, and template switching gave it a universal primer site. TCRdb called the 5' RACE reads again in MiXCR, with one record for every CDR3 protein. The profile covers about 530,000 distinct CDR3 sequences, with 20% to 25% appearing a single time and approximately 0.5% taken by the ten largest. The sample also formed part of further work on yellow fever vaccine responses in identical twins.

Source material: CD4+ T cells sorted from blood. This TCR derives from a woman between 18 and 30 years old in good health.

CDR3: CSARPLGENTEAFF. The CDR3 bases are TGCAGTGCTCGACCCCTAGGGGAGAACACTGAAGCTTTCTTT. The rearrangement links TRBV20-1 to TRBJ1-1; possibly TRBD1 for D (5 bases). The germline V gene has CDR1 DFQATT and CDR2 SNEGSKA (reference sequence). This CDR3 contains 14 residues. Trimming removed 5 bases at V and 1 base at J, with 14 bases between.